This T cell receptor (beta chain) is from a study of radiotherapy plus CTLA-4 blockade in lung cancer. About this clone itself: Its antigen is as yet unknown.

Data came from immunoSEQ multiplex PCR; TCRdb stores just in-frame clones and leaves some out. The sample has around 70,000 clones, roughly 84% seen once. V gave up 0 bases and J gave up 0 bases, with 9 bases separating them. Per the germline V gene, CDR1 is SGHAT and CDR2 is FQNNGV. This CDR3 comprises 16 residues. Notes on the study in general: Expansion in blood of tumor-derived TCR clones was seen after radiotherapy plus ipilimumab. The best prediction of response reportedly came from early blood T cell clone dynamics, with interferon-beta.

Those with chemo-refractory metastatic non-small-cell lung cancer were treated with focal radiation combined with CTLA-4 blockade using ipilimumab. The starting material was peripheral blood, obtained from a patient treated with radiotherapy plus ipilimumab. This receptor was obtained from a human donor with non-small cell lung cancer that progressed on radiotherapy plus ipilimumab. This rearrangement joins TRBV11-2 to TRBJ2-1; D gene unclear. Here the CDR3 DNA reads TGTGCCAGCAGCTTAGAATTCGCGGTCTCCTACAATGAGCAGTTCTTC. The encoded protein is CASSLEFAVSYNEQFF.